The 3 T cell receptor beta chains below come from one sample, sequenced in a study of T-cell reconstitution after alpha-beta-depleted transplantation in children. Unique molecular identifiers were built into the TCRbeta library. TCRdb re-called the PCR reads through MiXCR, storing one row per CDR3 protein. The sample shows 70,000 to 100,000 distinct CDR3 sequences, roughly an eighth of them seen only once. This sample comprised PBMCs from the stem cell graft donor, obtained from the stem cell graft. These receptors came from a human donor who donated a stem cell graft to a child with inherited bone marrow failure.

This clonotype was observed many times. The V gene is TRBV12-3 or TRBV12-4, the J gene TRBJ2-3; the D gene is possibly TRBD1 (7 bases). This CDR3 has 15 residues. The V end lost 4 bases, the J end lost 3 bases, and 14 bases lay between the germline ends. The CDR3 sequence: CASSSNSGGTDTQYF. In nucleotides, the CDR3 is TGTGCCAGCAGTTCCAATTCAGGGGGGACAGATACGCAGTATTTT.

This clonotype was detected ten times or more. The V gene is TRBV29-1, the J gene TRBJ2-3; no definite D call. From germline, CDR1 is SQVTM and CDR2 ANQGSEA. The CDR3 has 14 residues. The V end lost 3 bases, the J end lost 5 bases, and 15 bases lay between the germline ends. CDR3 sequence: CSVEAGAPGDTQYF. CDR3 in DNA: TGCAGCGTTGAGGCAGGAGCCCCGGGAGATACGCAGTATTTT.

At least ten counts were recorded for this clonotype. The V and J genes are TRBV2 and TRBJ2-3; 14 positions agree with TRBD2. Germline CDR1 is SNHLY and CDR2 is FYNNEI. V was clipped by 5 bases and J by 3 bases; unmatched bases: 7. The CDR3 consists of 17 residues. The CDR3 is CASSHRGLAGVTDTQYF. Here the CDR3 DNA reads TGTGCCAGCAGTCACAGGGGACTAGCGGGAGTTACAGATACGCAGTATTTT.